This record concerns one T cell receptor beta chain sequence. The clone's antigen remains unknown. No base-level quality is on record; no much larger clone is a single base apart. The source of the sample is a study of T cell responses to AZD1222 COVID-19 vaccine (dated by TCRdb to the early 2020s). The study in broad terms: Because spike-specific TCR depth and breadth did not differ between the two schedules, AZD1222 recipients who got a second dose at roughly 4 weeks were pooled with those who got a second dose at roughly 12 weeks. TCR sequencing covered some 240 trial participants: approximately 200 given two doses of AZD1222 and 26 given two doses of MenACWY control vaccine. Trial participants were enrolled into age subgroups of 18-55, 56-69 and 70-plus years, which contained 148, 28 and 57 TCR-sequenced participants, respectively. Overall study outcomes, separate from this receptor: Conclusions about previously exposed vaccinees were limited because only six or seven AZD1222 recipients were SARS-CoV-2 seropositive at baseline. The 56-69-year group was small, and its depth increase did not reach significance, likely because of low power. Epitopes outside the regions mutated in the B.1.351 and B.1.1.7 variants were reportedly recognized by nearly half of the unique spike-specific TCRs. After two AZD1222 doses, both the breadth and the depth of spike-specific TCRs were significantly higher than at day 0 and than in MenACWY recipients. Vaccine-associated CD4 TCRs spanned the whole spike protein, with dominant responses in regions 160-218 and 743-854. Because no samples from the day 14 peak response were available, repertoires could be characterized only after the peak T cell response. Participants were mostly white British and included more females than males, and it was suggested by the authors that clonal diversity may have been underestimated.

The CDR3 covers 14 residues, taking in both the cysteine and the phenylalanine. The kept DNA is CDR3 alone, 42 bases in frame from the first base. CDR1 and CDR2, looked up from the germline V gene, are SGHAT and FQNNGV. V is reduced by 5 bases and J by 2 bases, leaving a spacing of 12 bases between them. The CDR3 regions of human TCRbeta chains were analyzed by immunosequencing. The paper's processing steps were these. Repertoire TCRs were checked for matches against a reference library of SARS-CoV-2-specific TCRs that had been generated using the MIRA antigen-specificity platform. Breadth meant the fraction of unique TCRs that were SARS-CoV-2-associated, whereas depth meant the fraction of total T cells that were SARS-CoV-2-associated. Using the MIRA data, every spike-specific TCR was mapped to the spike region that the TCR reacted to and assigned to either a CD4 or a CD8 class. Log10-transformed breadth and depth values were compared by one-way ANOVA with Sidak's multiple comparisons tests. Held by TCRdb, this immuneACCESS table contains in-frame sequences only and omits some clones. Under half of the omission traces to an unresolved V gene where checked; the cause of the rest is unknown. V, J and clone size derive from that table, while D and trimming were established from the DNA sequence. In all, the sample holds about 130,000 clones, and approximately 86% of those were seen once. Of the sample, 1.5% is held by the ten largest clones.

The sample's time point label, in plain terms: baseline before first vaccination. Samples from vaccinated people were obtained from the UK trials COV001 and COV002, which included a single-blind randomized controlled phase 2/3 trial of AZD1222 (ChAdOx1 nCoV-19) in healthy adults. For TCRbeta chain sequencing, PBMC samples were collected from trial participants at day 0 and at day 28 after the second dose. Specimen: peripheral blood, collected on day 0 of AZD1222 vaccination. The sequence is built from TRBV11-2 and TRBJ1-1, with no reliable assignment of the D segment. The TCR sequence derives from an adult in good health. The CDR3 protein is CASSQRGVNTEAFF. The nucleotide sequence is TGTGCCAGCAGCCAAAGAGGCGTAAACACTGAAGCTTTCTTT. Supplemented by the reference TRBV11-2 and TRBJ1-1 proteins around the CDR3, the complete variable domain is EAGVAQSPRYKIIEKRQSVAFWCNPISGHATLYWYQQILGQGPKLLIQFQNNGVVDDSQLPKDRFSAERLKGVDSTLKIQPAKLEDSAVYLCASSQRGVNTEAFFGQGTRLTVV.